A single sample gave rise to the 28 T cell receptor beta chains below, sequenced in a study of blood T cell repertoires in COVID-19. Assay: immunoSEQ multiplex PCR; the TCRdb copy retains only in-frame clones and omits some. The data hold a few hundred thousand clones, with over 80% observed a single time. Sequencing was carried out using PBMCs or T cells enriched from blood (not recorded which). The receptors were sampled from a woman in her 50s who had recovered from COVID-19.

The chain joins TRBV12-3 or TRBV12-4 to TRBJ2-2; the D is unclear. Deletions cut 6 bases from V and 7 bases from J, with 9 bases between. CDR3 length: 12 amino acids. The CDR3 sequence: CASSIEIGELFF. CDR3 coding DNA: TGTGCCAGCAGCATCGAGATCGGGGAGCTGTTTTTT.

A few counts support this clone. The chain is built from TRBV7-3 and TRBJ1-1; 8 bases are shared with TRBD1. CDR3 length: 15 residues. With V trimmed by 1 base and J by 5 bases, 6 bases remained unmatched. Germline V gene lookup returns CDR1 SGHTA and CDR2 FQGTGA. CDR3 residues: CASSLIGQGITEAFF. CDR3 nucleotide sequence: TGTGCCAGCAGCTTAATAGGACAGGGTATAACTGAAGCTTTCTTT.

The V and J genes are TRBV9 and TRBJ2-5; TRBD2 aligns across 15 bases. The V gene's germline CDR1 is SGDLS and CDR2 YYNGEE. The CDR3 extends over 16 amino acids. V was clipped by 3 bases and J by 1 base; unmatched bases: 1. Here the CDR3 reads CASSAGLAGGQETQYF. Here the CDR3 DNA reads TGTGCCAGCAGCGCGGGACTAGCGGGGGGCCAAGAGACCCAGTACTTC.

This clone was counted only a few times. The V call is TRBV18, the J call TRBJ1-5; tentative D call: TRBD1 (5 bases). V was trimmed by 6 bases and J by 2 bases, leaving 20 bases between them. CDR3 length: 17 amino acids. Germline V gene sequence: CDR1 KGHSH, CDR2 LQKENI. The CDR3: CASSPTFGGAGNQPQHF. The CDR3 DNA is TGTGCCAGCTCGCCCACGTTCGGTGGGGCGGGCAATCAGCCCCAGCATTTT.

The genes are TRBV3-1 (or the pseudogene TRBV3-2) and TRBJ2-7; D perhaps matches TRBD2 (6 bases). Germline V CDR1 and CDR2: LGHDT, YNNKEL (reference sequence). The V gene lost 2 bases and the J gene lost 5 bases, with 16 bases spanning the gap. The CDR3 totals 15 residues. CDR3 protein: CASSQIADVFHEQYF. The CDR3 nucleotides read TGTGCCAGCAGCCAAATAGCGGACGTCTTCCACGAGCAGTACTTC.

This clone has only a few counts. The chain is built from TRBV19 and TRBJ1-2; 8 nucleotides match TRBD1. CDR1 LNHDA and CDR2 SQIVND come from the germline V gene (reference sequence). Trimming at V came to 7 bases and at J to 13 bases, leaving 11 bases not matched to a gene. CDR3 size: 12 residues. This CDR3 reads CASKTLQGAATF. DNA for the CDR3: TGTGCCAGTAAAACCCTCCAGGGGGCCGCCACCTTC.

CDR3 DNA sequence: TGTGCCAGCTCCCACCAGCTACCCCCTAGTGAAAAACTGTTTTTT. It codes for CASSHQLPPSEKLFF. The genes are TRBV18 and TRBJ1-4; D unresolved. The CDR3 contains 15 residues. Germline CDR1 is KGHSH and CDR2 is LQKENI. Trimming stripped 6 bases from V and 7 bases from J, with 18 bases between.

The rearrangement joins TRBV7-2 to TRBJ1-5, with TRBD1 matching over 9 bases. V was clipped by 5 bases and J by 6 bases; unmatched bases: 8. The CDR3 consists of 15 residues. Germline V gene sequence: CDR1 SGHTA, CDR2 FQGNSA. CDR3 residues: CASSARTGALQPQHF. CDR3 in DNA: TGTGCCAGCAGCGCGAGGACAGGGGCGCTTCAGCCCCAGCATTTT.

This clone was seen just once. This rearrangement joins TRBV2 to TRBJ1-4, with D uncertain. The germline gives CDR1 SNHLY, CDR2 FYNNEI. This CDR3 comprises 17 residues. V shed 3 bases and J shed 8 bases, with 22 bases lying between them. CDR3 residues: CASSEFHLRQRAEKLFF. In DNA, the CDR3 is TGTGCCAGCAGTGAGTTCCACCTAAGGCAGCGCGCCGAAAAACTGTTTTTT.

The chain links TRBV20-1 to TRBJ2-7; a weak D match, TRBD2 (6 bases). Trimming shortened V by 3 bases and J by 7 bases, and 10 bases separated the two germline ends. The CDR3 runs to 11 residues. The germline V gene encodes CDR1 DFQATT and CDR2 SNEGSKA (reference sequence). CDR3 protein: CSARAGREQYF. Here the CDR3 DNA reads TGCAGTGCTAGGGCGGGGCGGGAGCAGTACTTC.

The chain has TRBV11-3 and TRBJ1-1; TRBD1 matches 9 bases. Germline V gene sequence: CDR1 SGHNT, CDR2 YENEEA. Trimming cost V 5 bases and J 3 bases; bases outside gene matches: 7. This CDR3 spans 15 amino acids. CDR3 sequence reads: CASSRHRGRDTEAFF. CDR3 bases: TGTGCCAGCAGCCGCCACAGGGGGCGCGACACTGAAGCTTTCTTT.

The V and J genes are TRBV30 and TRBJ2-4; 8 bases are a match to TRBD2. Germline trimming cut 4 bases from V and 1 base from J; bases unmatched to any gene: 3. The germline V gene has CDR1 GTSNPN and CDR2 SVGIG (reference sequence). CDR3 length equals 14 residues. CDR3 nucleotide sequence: TGTGCCTGGATGCGCGGGGGGGCCAAAAACATTCAGTACTTC. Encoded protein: CAWMRGGAKNIQYF.

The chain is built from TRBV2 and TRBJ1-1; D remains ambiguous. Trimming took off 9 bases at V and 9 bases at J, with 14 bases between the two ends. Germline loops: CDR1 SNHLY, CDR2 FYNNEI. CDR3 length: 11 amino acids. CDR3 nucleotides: TGTGCCAGGATTTACGAGGGAAAAGCTTTCTTT. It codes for CARIYEGKAFF.

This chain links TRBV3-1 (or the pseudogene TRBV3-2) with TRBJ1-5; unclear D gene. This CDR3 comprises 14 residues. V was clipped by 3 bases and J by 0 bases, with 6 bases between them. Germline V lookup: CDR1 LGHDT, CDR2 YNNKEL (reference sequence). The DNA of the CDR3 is TGTGCCAGCAGCCATTGTAATAGCAATCAGCCCCAGCATTTT. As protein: CASSHCNSNQPQHF.

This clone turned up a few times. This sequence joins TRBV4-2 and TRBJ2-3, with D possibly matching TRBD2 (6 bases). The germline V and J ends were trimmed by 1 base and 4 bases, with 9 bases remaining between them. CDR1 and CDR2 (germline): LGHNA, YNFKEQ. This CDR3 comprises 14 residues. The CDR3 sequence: CASSQVLASDTQYF. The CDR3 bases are TGTGCCAGCAGCCAAGTACTAGCCTCAGATACGCAGTATTTT.

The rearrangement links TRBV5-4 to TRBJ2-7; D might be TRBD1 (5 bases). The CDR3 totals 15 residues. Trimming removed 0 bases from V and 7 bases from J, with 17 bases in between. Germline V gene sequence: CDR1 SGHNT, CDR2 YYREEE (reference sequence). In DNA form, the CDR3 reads TGTGCCAGCAGCTTGGTAGAGACAGCCGGTGGAGAGCAGTACTTC. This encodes CASSLVETAGGEQYF.

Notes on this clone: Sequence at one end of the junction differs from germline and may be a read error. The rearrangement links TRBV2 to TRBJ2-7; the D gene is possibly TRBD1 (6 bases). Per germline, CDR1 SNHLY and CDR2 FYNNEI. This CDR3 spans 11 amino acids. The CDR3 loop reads CASSVYRASDF. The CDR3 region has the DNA TGTGCCAGCAGTGTATACAGGGCCTCAGACTTC.

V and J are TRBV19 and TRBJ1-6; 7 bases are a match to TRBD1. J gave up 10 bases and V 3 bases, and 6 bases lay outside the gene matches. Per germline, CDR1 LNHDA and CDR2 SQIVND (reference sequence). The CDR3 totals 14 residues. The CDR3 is CASSIEGARSPLHF. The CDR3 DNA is TGTGCCAGTAGTATTGAGGGGGCAAGGTCACCCCTCCACTTT.

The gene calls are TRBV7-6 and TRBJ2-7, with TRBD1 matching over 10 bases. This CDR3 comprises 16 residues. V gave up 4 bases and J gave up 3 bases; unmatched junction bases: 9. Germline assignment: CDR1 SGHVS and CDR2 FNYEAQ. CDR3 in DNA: TGTGCCAGCAGCTCCACACCGGACAGGGGGGGCTACGAGCAGTACTTC. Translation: CASSSTPDRGGYEQYF. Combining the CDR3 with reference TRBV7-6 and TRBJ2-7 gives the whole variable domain GAGVSQSPRYKVTKRGQDVALRCDPISGHVSLYWYRQALGQGPEFLTYFNYEAQQDKSGLPNDRFSAERPEGSISTLTIQRTEQRDSAMYRCASSSTPDRGGYEQYFGPGTRLTVT.

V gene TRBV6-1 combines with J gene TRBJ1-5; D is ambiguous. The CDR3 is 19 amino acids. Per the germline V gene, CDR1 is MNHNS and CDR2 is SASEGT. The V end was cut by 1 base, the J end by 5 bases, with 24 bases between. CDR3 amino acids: CASSEDHVGGFGAYQPQHF. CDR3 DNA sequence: TGTGCCAGCAGTGAAGATCATGTCGGAGGGTTCGGAGCATATCAGCCCCAGCATTTT.

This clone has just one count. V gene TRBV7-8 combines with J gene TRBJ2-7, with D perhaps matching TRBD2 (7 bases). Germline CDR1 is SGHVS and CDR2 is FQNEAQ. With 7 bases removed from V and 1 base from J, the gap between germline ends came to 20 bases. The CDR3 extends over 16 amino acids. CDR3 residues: CASTPSGASGSYEQYF. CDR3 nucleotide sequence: TGTGCCAGCACCCCATCGGGGGCTAGCGGATCCTACGAGCAGTACTTC.

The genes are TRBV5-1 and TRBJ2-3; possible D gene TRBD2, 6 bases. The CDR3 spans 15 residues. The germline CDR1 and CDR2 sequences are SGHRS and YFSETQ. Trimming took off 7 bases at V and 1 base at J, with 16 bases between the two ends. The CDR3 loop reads CASSRRGRGTDTQYF. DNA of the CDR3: TGCGCCAGCTCACGGAGGGGAAGGGGCACAGATACGCAGTATTTT. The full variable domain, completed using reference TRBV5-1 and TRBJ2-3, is KAGVTQTPRYLIKTRGQQVTLSCSPISGHRSVSWYQQTPGQGLQFLFEYFSETQRNKGNFPGRFSGRQFSNSRSEMNVSTLELGDSALYLCASSRRGRGTDTQYFGPGTRLTVL.

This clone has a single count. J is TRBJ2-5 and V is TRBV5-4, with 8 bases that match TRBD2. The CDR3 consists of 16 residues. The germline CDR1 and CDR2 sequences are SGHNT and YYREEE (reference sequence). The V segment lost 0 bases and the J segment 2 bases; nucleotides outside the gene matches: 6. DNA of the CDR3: TGTGCCAGCAGCTTGGGTCCGGGAGGGGGGCAAGAGACCCAGTACTTC. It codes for CASSLGPGGGQETQYF.

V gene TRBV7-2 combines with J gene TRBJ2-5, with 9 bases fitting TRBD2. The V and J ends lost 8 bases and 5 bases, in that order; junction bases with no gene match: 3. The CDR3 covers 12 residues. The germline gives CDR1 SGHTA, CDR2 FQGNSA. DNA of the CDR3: TGTGCCAGCGCGGGGGGGTGGGAGACCCAGTACTTC. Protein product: CASAGGWETQYF.

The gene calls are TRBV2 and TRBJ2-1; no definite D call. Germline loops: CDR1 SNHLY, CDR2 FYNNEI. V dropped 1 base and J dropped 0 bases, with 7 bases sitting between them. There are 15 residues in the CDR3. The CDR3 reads CASSEGRSSYNEQFF. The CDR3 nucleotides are TGTGCCAGCAGTGAAGGTAGGAGCTCCTACAATGAGCAGTTCTTC.

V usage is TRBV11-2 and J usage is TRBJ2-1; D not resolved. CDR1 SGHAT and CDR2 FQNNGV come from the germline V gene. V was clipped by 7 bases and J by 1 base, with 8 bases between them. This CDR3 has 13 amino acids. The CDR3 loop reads CASTSGSYNEQFF. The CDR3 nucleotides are TGTGCCAGCACCTCAGGTTCCTACAATGAGCAGTTCTTC.

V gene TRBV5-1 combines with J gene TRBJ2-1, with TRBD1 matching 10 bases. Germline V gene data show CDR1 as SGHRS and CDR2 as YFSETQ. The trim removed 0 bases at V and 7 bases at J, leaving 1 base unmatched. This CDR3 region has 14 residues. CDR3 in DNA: TGCGCCAGCAGCTTGGGACAGGGGGCGAATGAGCAGTTCTTC. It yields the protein CASSLGQGANEQFF.

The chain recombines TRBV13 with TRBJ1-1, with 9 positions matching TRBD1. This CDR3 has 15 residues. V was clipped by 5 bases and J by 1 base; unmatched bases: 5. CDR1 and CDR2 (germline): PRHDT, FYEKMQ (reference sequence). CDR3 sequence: CASSIGTGKNTEAFF. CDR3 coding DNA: TGTGCCAGCAGCATCGGGACAGGGAAGAACACTGAAGCTTTCTTT.